This TCR beta chain was sequenced in a study of technical replicates of blood from several donors. Trimming stripped 6 bases from V and 2 bases from J, with 17 bases between. The germline gives CDR1 MDHEN, CDR2 SYDVKM. The length of the CDR3 is 15 residues. Only in-frame clones appear in the TCRdb table, and some are missing; sequencing was by immunoSEQ multiplex PCR. This sample yields around 62,000 clones, of which around 97% are seen a single time; roughly 0.25% belongs to the top ten. V is TRBV28 and J is TRBJ2-7; D is possibly TRBD1 (6 bases). This receptor was obtained from a human donor in good health. The material sequenced was T cells isolated from PBMCs. The CDR3 DNA follows: TGTGCCAGCAGAACTACCAGGGGTTCCGCCTACGAGCAGTACTTC. Its translation: CASRTTRGSAYEQYF.